The 18 T cell receptor beta chains in this list originate from one sample, sequenced in a study of memory CD4+ T cells and cytomegalovirus serostatus (dated by TCRdb to about 2019). Single viable CD3+CD4+CD8-CD45RO+ cells were sorted as memory CD4+ T cells on a FACSAria II. The method behind the library was the immunoSEQ multiplex PCR assay. Drawn from immuneACCESS, this table holds only the in-frame rearrangements with V and J called that TCRdb kept. Clones are partly lost; checked studies trace under half to an unresolved V gene and leave the rest unexplained. The table for this sample lists 50,000 to 60,000 clones; 65% to 85% of them were counted only once. Approximately 0.59% of the sample is in the top ten clones. Material for sequencing was memory CD4+ T cells from blood. The receptors originated from an adult in good health and CMV-seronegative.

The rearrangement uses TRBV2 and TRBJ2-4, with D unclear. Per the germline V gene, CDR1 is SNHLY and CDR2 is FYNNEI. The CDR3 is made up of 18 amino acids. The V end lost 1 base, the J end lost 0 bases, and 16 bases lay between the germline ends. In DNA, the CDR3 is TGTGCCAGCAGTGAAGGGGCAGGTTCACTTCTAGCCAAAAACATTCAGTACTTC. Its protein is CASSEGAGSLLAKNIQYF.

The chain couples TRBV19 to TRBJ2-7; D remains unclear. V lost 6 bases, J lost 0 bases, and 12 bases lay in between. Germline V gives CDR1 LNHDA, CDR2 SQIVND (reference sequence). The CDR3 runs 14 residues. The CDR3 region has the DNA TGTGCCAGTAGGCCGACCCGTTACTCCTACGAGCAGTACTTC. Translation: CASRPTRYSYEQYF.

This clone was picked up a small number of times. The chain couples TRBV5-1 to TRBJ1-2; no reliable D call. CDR1 and CDR2 (germline): SGHRS, YFSETQ. This CDR3 is built from 12 residues. V was pared by 0 bases and J by 8 bases, with 8 bases between. The CDR3, as DNA: TGCGCCAGCAGCTTGGATCTGGAAGGCTACACCTTC. This gives the protein CASSLDLEGYTF.

DNA for the CDR3: TGTGCCAGCAGCCTCAATTCCGGGACTAAGACAGATACGCAGTATTTT. Protein product: CASSLNSGTKTDTQYF. This chain links TRBV11-2 with TRBJ2-3; 7 bases are shared with TRBD2. Germline V gene lookup returns CDR1 SGHAT and CDR2 FQNNGV. V gave up 5 bases and J gave up 3 bases; unmatched junction bases: 11. The CDR3 runs 16 residues.

The chain recombines TRBV6-6 with TRBJ1-2; TRBD1 matches at 10 bases. The junction had 5 bases not matched to a gene; V was cut back by 0 bases and J by 10 bases. Germline V gives CDR1 MNHNY, CDR2 SVGAGI (reference sequence). The CDR3 runs 14 residues. The CDR3 sequence: CASSYSGQGEVYTF. As DNA, the CDR3 is TGTGCCAGCAGTTACTCCGGACAGGGGGAGGTCTACACCTTC.

The CDR3 loop is CASSVATAGRGSDTQYF. The DNA for the CDR3 is TGTGCCAGCAGCGTAGCTACGGCCGGCAGGGGATCAGATACGCAGTATTTT. The chain has TRBV9 and TRBJ2-3, with a tentative D call TRBD1 (6 bases). V lost 0 bases and J 4 bases, leaving 18 bases between the germline ends. CDR3 length: 17 amino acids. CDR1 is SGDLS, CDR2 YYNGEE, per germline.

This clone showed up just once. The junction does not match germline at one end; this may be a read error. V usage is TRBV6-1 and J usage is TRBJ1-6; D is ambiguous. The CDR3 is 13 amino acids. Germline V gene lookup returns CDR1 MNHNS and CDR2 SASEGT. CDR3 DNA: TGTGCTAGCAGGCCAGACGGTAATTCACCCCTCCACTTT. Protein sequence: CASRPDGNSPLHF.

This clone is termed medium-sized. V usage is TRBV28 and J usage is TRBJ1-6; D not certain. The CDR3 is made up of 19 amino acids. From germline, CDR1 is MDHEN and CDR2 SYDVKM. V gave up 1 base and J gave up 0 bases, with 16 bases separating them. The CDR3 DNA sequence: TGTGCCAGCAGTTTATCCACCGCCGGCTCCTTCTCCTATAATTCACCCCTCCACTTT. As protein: CASSLSTAGSFSYNSPLHF.

This clone appeared once. The chain uses TRBV2 and TRBJ1-5; D not resolved. This CDR3 contains 14 residues. Germline values: CDR1 SNHLY, CDR2 FYNNEI. Trimming removed 6 bases from V and 10 bases from J, with 19 bases in between. CDR3 in amino acids: CASRENSAFEPQHF. CDR3 nucleotide sequence: TGTGCCAGCAGAGAAAACAGCGCGTTCGAACCCCAGCATTTT.

The genes are TRBV2 and TRBJ1-1; D is perhaps TRBD1 (5 bases). Germline loops: CDR1 SNHLY, CDR2 FYNNEI. Trimming pared 6 bases from V and 2 bases from J, leaving 13 bases between. This CDR3 contains 14 residues. The CDR3 nucleotides read TGTGCCAGCAGCGTAGACGGGGGTAACACTGAAGCTTTCTTT. This translates into CASSVDGGNTEAFF.

The rearrangement joins TRBV7-9 to TRBJ1-2; the D gene is possibly TRBD1 (6 bases). Germline lookup yields CDR1 SEHNR and CDR2 FQNEAQ (reference sequence). V gave up 5 bases and J gave up 7 bases, with 20 bases separating them. The CDR3 has 15 residues. The CDR3 sequence is CASSPIGGLNVGYTF. In DNA form, the CDR3 reads TGTGCCAGCAGCCCCATAGGGGGGCTTAACGTTGGCTACACCTTC.

The rearrangement uses TRBV7-9 and TRBJ2-3; D ambiguous. V lost 1 base and J lost 4, with 3 bases in between. Germline loops: CDR1 SEHNR, CDR2 FQNEAQ (reference sequence). The CDR3 is 12 amino acids. CDR3 in DNA: TGTGCCAGCAGCTTAGTTGCAGATACGCAGTATTTT. Protein: CASSLVADTQYF.

This sequence joins TRBV1 and TRBJ2-5. TRBV1 is reported as a pseudogene. This CDR3 has 16 residues. In DNA, the CDR3 is TGCACCAGCAGCCCTCAACCGGGGGCGGCCCAAGAGACCCAGTACTTC. Protein product: CTSSPQPGAAQETQYF.

V and J are TRBV29-1 and TRBJ2-5, with D hard to call. The CDR3 has 12 amino acids. Trimming cost V 4 bases and J 5 bases, with 11 bases left between them. Germline CDR1 and CDR2: SQVTM and ANQGSEA. The CDR3 protein is CSVGLTLETQYF. CDR3 nucleotide sequence: TGCAGCGTTGGGCTGACTCTTGAGACCCAGTACTTC.

This sequence joins TRBV7-2 and TRBJ2-4, with D perhaps matching TRBD2 (5 bases). The CDR3 runs to 12 residues. V dropped 1 base and J dropped 15 bases, with 13 bases sitting between them. Germline V lookup: CDR1 SGHTA, CDR2 FQGNSA. The CDR3 spells CASSLGNGVGYF. CDR3 in DNA: TGTGCCAGCAGCTTAGGGAACGGGGTGGGGTACTTC.

The table lists this clone with a count of one. The chain is built from TRBV6-4 and TRBJ2-1; D possibly corresponds to TRBD2 (7 bases). Germline V gene lookup returns CDR1 MRHNA and CDR2 SNTAGT. The V end was cut by 3 bases, the J end by 9 bases, with 15 bases between. CDR3 length: 14 residues. CDR3 residues: CASSEEGGGREQFF. The CDR3 coding sequence is TGTGCCAGCAGTGAGGAGGGGGGGGGTCGTGAGCAGTTCTTC.

This clone was counted a few times. The V and J genes are TRBV7-8 and TRBJ2-2; 8 bases match TRBD2. Unmatched junction bases numbered 5, after V lost 5 bases and J lost 6 bases. Germline CDR1 SGHVS, CDR2 FQNEAQ. The CDR3 consists of 14 residues. In DNA, the CDR3 is TGTGCCAGCAGCCGGAGGACTAGCCCCGGGGAGCTGTTTTTT. It translates to CASSRRTSPGELFF.

In this sample, this clone turned up once. The rearrangement joins TRBV5-1 to TRBJ2-2; TRBD1 matches at 10 bases. Germline trimming cut 4 bases from V and 3 bases from J; bases unmatched to any gene: 3. Germline V lookup: CDR1 SGHRS, CDR2 YFSETQ. The CDR3 has 15 amino acids. CDR3 bases: TGCGCCAGCAGCACGACAGGGGGCGACACCGGGGAGCTGTTTTTT. This gives the protein CASSTTGGDTGELFF.